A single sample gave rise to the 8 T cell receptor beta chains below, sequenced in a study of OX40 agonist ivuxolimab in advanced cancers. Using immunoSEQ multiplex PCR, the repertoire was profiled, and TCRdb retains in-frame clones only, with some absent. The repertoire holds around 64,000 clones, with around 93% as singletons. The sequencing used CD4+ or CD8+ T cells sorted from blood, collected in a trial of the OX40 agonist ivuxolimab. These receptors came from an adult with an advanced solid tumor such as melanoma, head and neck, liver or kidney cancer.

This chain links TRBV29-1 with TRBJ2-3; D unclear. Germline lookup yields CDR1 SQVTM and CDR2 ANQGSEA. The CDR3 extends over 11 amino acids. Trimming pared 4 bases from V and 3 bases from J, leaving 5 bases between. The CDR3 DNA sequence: TGCAGCGTTGTACGTACAGATACGCAGTATTTT. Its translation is CSVVRTDTQYF.

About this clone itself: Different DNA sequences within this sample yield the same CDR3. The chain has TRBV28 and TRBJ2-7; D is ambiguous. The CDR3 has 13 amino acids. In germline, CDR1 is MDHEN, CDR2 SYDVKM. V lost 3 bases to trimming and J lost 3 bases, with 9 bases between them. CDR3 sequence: CASSFRLHYEQYF. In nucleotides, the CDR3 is TGTGCCAGCAGTTTCCGACTGCACTACGAGCAGTACTTC.

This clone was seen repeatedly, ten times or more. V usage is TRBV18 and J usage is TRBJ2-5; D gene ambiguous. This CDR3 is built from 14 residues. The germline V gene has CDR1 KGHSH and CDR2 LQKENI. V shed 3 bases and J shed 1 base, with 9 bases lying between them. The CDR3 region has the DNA TGTGCCAGCTCACCGGCGGAGACCCAAGAGACCCAGTACTTC. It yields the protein CASSPAETQETQYF. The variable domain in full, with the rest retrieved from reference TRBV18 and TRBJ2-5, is NAGVMQNPRHLVRRRGQEARLRCSPMKGHSHVYWYRQLPEEGLKFMVYLQKENIIDESGMPKERFSAEFPKEGPSILRIQQVVRGDSAAYFCASSPAETQETQYFGPGTRLLVL.

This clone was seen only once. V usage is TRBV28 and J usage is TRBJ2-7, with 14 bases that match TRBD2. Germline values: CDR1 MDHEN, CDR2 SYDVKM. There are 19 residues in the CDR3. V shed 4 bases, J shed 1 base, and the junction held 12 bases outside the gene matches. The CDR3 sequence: CASSSGLAGGTQLSYEQYF. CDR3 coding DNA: TGTGCCAGCAGTTCCGGACTAGCGGGAGGTACCCAACTTTCCTACGAGCAGTACTTC.

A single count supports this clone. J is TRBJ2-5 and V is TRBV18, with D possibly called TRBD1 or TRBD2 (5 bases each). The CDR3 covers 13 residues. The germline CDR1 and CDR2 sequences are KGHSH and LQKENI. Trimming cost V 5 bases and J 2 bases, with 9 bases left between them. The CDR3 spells CASSGTSQETQYF. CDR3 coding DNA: TGTGCCAGCTCAGGGACGTCGCAAGAGACCCAGTACTTC.

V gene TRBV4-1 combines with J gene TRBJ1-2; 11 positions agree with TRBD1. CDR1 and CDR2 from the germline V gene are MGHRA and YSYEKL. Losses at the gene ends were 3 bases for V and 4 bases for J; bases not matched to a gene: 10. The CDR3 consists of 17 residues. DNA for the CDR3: TGCGCCAGCAGCCAGGCCTGGGACAGGGGGACAACCTATGGCTACACCTTC. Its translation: CASSQAWDRGTTYGYTF.

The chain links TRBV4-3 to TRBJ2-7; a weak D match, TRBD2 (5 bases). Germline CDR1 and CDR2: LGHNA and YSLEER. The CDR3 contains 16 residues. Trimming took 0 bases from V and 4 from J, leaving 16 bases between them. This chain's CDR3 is CASSQDRLGSRYEQYF. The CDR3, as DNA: TGCGCCAGCAGCCAAGATAGGCTAGGGAGTCGGTACGAGCAGTACTTC.

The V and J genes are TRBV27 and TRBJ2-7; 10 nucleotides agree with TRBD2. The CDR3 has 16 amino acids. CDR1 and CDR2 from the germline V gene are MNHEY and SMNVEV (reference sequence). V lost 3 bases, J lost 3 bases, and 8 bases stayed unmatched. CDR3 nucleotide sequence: TGTGCCAGCAGTTTGGGAGCGGGAGGGCCTATCTACGAGCAGTACTTC. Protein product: CASSLGAGGPIYEQYF.